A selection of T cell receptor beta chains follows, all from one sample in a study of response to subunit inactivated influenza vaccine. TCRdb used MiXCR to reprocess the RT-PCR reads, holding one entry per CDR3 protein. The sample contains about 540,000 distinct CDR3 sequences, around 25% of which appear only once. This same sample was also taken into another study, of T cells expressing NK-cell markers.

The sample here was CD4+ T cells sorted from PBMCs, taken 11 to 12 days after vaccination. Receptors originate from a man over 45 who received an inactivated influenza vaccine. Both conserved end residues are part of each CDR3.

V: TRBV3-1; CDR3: CASSPGTPGLAGVSRGTDTQYF
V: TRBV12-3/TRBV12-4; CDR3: CASSFAGREGEQYF
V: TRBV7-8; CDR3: CASSTGTMIYEQYF
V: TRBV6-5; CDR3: CASSYSMQQGYSYEQYF
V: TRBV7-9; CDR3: CASSLSFRKNIQYF
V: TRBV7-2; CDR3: CASSSHIGQETQYF
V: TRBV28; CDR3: CASSLFHGGREKLFF
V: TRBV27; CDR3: CASRTGSQPQHF
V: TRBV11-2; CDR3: CASTQGLNEQFF
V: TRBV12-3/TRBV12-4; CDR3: CASSRFQGNTEAFF
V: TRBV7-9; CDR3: CASGQDTYEQYF
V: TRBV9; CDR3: CASSSGQGDHQETQYF
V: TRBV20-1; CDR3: CSASRDSFYEQYF
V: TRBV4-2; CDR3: CASSPASGQGQETQYF
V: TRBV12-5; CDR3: CASGLEGGVGNEQFF
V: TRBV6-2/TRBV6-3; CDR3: CASSSATRSKQFF
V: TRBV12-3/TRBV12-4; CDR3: CASSPMGYGDEQFF
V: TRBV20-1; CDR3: CSATRTGRTEAFF
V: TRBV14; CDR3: CASSPKRERTDTQYF
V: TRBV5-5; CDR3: CASSLMGSIETQYF
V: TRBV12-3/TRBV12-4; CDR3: CASRRTSGNNEQFF
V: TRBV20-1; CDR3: CSARGPPGLAGGDEQFF
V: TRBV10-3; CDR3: CAISESEGGAFF
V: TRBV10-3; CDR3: CAIGGPSSGANVLTF
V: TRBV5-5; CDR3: CASSPGQGAMREQFF
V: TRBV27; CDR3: CASSSLALTSTDTQYF
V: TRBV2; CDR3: CASRQDRDNEQFF
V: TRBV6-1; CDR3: CASRGGTFEQYF
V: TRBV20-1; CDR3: CSLFGGHQETQYF
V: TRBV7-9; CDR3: CASSPEGVLSSPLHF
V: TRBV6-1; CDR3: CASSNFPSGRDLYNEQFF
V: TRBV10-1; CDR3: CASSESIRGGYTF
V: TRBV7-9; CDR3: CASSPGQTDMWRQYF
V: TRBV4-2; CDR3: CASSQDPGETQYF
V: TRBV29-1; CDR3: CSVSPDRPLEQFF